Listed here is a single T cell receptor beta chain. Its specific antigen is unknown. No base qualities exist here, and no much larger clone lies one base off it. The sample originates from a study of T cell responses to AZD1222 COVID-19 vaccine listed by TCRdb under 2021. In the study overall: Because spike-specific TCR depth and breadth did not differ between the two schedules, AZD1222 recipients who got a second dose at roughly 4 weeks were pooled with those who got a second dose at roughly 12 weeks. A total of around 240 trial participants underwent TCR sequencing, of whom under 220 had received two doses of AZD1222 and around 25 had received two doses of the MenACWY control vaccine. Trial participants were enrolled by age into 18-55, 56-69 and 70-plus year subgroups, with around 140, 26 and 57 TCR-sequenced participants respectively. Study-level results and caveats: Conclusions about previously exposed vaccinees are limited because only five to seven AZD1222 recipients were SARS-CoV-2 seropositive at baseline. Epitopes outside the regions mutated in the B.1.351 and B.1.1.7 variants were reportedly recognized by nearly half of the unique spike-specific TCRs. Spike-specific TCR breadth and depth rose significantly after two AZD1222 doses compared with day 0 and with MenACWY recipients. Because no samples from the day 14 peak response were available, repertoires could be characterized only after the peak T cell response. Most participants were white British and females outnumbered males, and the authors suggested that clonal diversity may have been underestimated. The whole spike protein was spanned by vaccine-associated CD4 TCRs, and dominant responses were seen in regions 160-218 and 743-854. In the small 56-69-year group, the increase in depth fell short of significance, most likely because of low power.

The intended sense of this specimen's time point label: baseline before first vaccination. The vaccinee samples were drawn from two UK trials, COV001 and COV002, one of which was a single-blind randomized controlled phase 2/3 trial testing AZD1222 (ChAdOx1 nCoV-19) in healthy adults. For TCRbeta chain sequencing, PBMC samples were collected from trial participants at day 0 and at day 28 after the second dose. The germline V end is reduced by 2 bases and the J end by 5 bases; junction bases left unmatched: 3. The CDR3 starts with the cysteine, ends with the phenylalanine, and has 12 residues. The sequence is cut down to CDR3 DNA, 36 bases in frame from base 1. CDR1 GTSNPN and CDR2 SVGIG are derived from the germline V gene (reference sequence). The CDR3 regions of human TCRbeta chains were analyzed by immunosequencing. From the authors' description of their analysis: Repertoire TCRs were checked for matches against a reference library of SARS-CoV-2-specific TCRs that had been generated using the MIRA antigen-specificity platform. Breadth meant the fraction of unique TCRs that were SARS-CoV-2-associated, whereas depth meant the fraction of total T cells that were SARS-CoV-2-associated. Using the MIRA data, each spike-specific TCR was assigned both to the spike region to which the TCR was reactive and to a CD4 or CD8 class. Log10-transformed breadth and depth values were compared by one-way ANOVA with Sidak's multiple comparisons tests. TCRdb retrieved this table from immuneACCESS and kept in-frame rearrangements only. Not all clones are present; in checked studies, unresolved V genes account for under half, and no reason is known for the remainder. V and J calls and clone size are given by that table; D and trimming were obtained from the DNA. Recorded for this sample are about 54,000 clones; about 90% of them occurred a single time. Less than 5% of the sample is held by the ten biggest clonotypes.

The starting material was peripheral blood, obtained on day 0 of AZD1222 vaccination. This sequence was found in an adult in good health. The V gene is TRBV30 and the J gene is TRBJ2-7; 7 nucleotides in the junction match TRBD1. The CDR3 region: CAWSPGGDEQYF. The bases read TGTGCCTGGAGTCCAGGGGGTGACGAGCAGTACTTC.